One sample yielded the 12 T cell receptor beta chains listed below, sequenced in a study of PD-L1 blockade in urothelial cancer. Stated time point: peripheral blood 6 weeks after treatment start. Here immunoSEQ multiplex PCR was the method, and the copy in TCRdb shows in-frame clones only, minus some. Among around 66,000 clones listed, about nine tenths were seen once. The sample in question was PBMCs, obtained around atezolizumab (anti-PD-L1) treatment. The receptor source for this set is a man between 60 and 70 years old with urothelial cancer.

The chain has TRBV27 and TRBJ1-2, with D tentatively TRBD1 (6 bases). The CDR3 is made up of 16 amino acids. Between the trimmed V and J ends, which lost 2 bases and 9 bases, there was a span of 22 bases. Germline V gene lookup returns CDR1 MNHEY and CDR2 SMNVEV (reference sequence). This CDR3 is CASSLDRGRGHRSYTF. The CDR3 DNA follows: TGTGCCAGCAGTTTAGACCGAGGCCGGGGACATCGCAGCTACACCTTC.

The J gene is TRBJ1-5, the V gene TRBV2; a weak D match, TRBD1 (5 bases). Per germline, CDR1 SNHLY and CDR2 FYNNEI. CDR3 length: 12 residues. Trimming stripped 4 bases from V and 10 bases from J, with 11 bases between. CDR3 loop: CASSVAQDPQHF. DNA for the CDR3: TGTGCCAGCAGTGTTGCACAGGACCCCCAGCATTTT.

The genes are TRBV29-1 and TRBJ1-2; 11 bases line up with TRBD1. Per germline, CDR1 SQVTM and CDR2 ANQGSEA. The CDR3 runs 14 residues. Unmatched junction bases numbered 11, after V lost 6 bases and J lost 8 bases. CDR3 sequence: CSVSGTGGLGGYTF. The CDR3 nucleotides are TGCAGCGTCTCCGGGACAGGGGGGTTAGGCGGCTACACCTTC.

The chain combines TRBV2 with TRBJ2-3, with 13 bases matching TRBD2. Germline lookup yields CDR1 SNHLY and CDR2 FYNNEI. CDR3 length: 23 amino acids. V was clipped by 3 bases and J by 4 bases; unmatched bases: 25. This CDR3 is CASSDRSFRTGGLAGDLPDTQYF. Written as DNA, the CDR3 is TGTGCCAGCAGTGATCGAAGTTTTAGGACAGGAGGACTAGCGGGAGATCTTCCAGATACGCAGTATTTT.

This clone was recorded only once. The CDR3 bases are TGTGCCAGCAGTTCCACAGGGGCCAAACGCTACGAGCAGTACTTC. Its translation: CASSSTGAKRYEQYF. This rearrangement joins TRBV28 to TRBJ2-7; 7 bases line up with TRBD1. The CDR3 is made up of 15 amino acids. V was clipped by 4 bases and J by 3 bases; unmatched bases: 9. The germline V gene encodes CDR1 MDHEN and CDR2 SYDVKM.

This sequence joins TRBV19 and TRBJ2-4; D not certain. CDR1 LNHDA and CDR2 SQIVND come from the germline V gene (reference sequence). The V end was cut by 8 bases, the J end by 0 bases, with 8 bases between. The CDR3 spans 13 residues. The DNA of the CDR3 is TGTGCCAGTCTAGAAGTAGCCAAAAACATTCAGTACTTC. The encoded protein is CASLEVAKNIQYF.

There are a few counts of this clone. V gene TRBV10-1 combines with J gene TRBJ2-1; 10 bases line up with TRBD2. The CDR3 has 18 amino acids. Germline lookup yields CDR1 WNHNN and CDR2 SYGVQD (reference sequence). V was clipped by 10 bases and J by 0 bases; unmatched bases: 15. The CDR3 reads CAKPRAGGPHSSYNEQFF. As DNA, the CDR3 is TGCGCCAAACCAAGAGCGGGGGGGCCCCATAGCTCCTACAATGAGCAGTTCTTC.

This clone was observed a handful of times. This rearrangement joins TRBV6-1 to TRBJ2-1; D call uncertain. This CDR3 contains 12 residues. Germline assignment: CDR1 MNHNS and CDR2 SASEGT. Trimming stripped 0 bases from V and 7 bases from J, with 4 bases between. The CDR3 here is CASSEAVNEQFF. The CDR3 coding sequence is TGTGCCAGCAGTGAAGCTGTAAATGAGCAGTTCTTC.

This clone was detected only a few times. The rearrangement links TRBV5-1 to TRBJ2-7, with D possibly matching TRBD1 (5 bases). The CDR3 contains 17 residues. The germline CDR1 and CDR2 sequences are SGHRS and YFSETQ. V shed 5 bases and J shed 6 bases, with 27 bases lying between them. The CDR3 DNA is TGCGCCAGCAGTTCTCTCACAGGTTTTAGGACCTCCCGCGAGCAGTACTTC. Protein: CASSSLTGFRTSREQYF.

The rearrangement links TRBV6-6 to TRBJ2-7, with 7 nucleotides matching TRBD2. V trimming: 5 bases; J trimming: 2 bases; junction bases outside the gene matches: 12. Germline assignment: CDR1 MNHNY and CDR2 SVGAGI (reference sequence). This CDR3 has 16 amino acids. DNA of the CDR3: TGTGCCAGCAGTAAGATGGGGGGGGAGAGTACCTACGAGCAGTACTTC. Translating gives CASSKMGGESTYEQYF.

This clone was counted a single time. The chain is built from TRBV28 and TRBJ2-2; 11 bases are a match to TRBD2. V trimming: 5 bases; J trimming: 5 bases; junction bases outside the gene matches: 10. CDR1 and CDR2 (germline): MDHEN, SYDVKM. This CDR3 spans 17 amino acids. CDR3 in DNA: TGTGCCAGCAGTACTCAAGGACTAGCGGGTGGGACCGGGGAGCTGTTTTTT. This encodes CASSTQGLAGGTGELFF.

J is TRBJ2-7 and V is TRBV29-1, with 7 bases lining up with TRBD1. V lost 4 bases, J lost 2 bases, and 5 bases stayed unmatched. The CDR3 spans 13 residues. Germline CDR1 and CDR2: SQVTM and ANQGSEA. The CDR3 is CSVAGQTTYEQYF. Here the CDR3 DNA reads TGCAGCGTTGCGGGACAGACCACCTACGAGCAGTACTTC.